The clone carrying this T cell receptor (beta chain) was recorded a few times. Antigen: not known. Using its own MiXCR run on the 5' RACE reads, TCRdb lists one record per CDR3 protein. Counted here are 470,000 or so distinct CDR3 sequences, 15% to 25% occurring once; the ten biggest clones make up around 8%. Germline V lookup: CDR1 SGHKS, CDR2 YYEKEE (reference sequence). Unmatched junction bases numbered 3, after V lost 0 bases and J lost 5 bases. The CDR3 has 14 residues. The data derive from a study of T-cell memory formation after mild COVID-19. Whole-study results and caveats: Second-wave clones with a day 37 peak had unconfirmed SARS-CoV-2 specificity. Clones that contracted from day 15 to 85 were balanced CD4/CD8, while later expanders leaned CD4+.

The chain joins TRBV5-5 to TRBJ2-3; 7 bases align to TRBD2. Material for sequencing was PBMCs or a T cell subset sorted from them (not recorded which). This TCR came from an adult woman who had mild COVID-19 (a few samples of this study predate the infection). Cell type and time point are not known. CDR3 DNA sequence: TGTGCCAGCAGCTTGGGCCAGCGGGGAGATACGCAGTATTTT. This encodes CASSLGQRGDTQYF.